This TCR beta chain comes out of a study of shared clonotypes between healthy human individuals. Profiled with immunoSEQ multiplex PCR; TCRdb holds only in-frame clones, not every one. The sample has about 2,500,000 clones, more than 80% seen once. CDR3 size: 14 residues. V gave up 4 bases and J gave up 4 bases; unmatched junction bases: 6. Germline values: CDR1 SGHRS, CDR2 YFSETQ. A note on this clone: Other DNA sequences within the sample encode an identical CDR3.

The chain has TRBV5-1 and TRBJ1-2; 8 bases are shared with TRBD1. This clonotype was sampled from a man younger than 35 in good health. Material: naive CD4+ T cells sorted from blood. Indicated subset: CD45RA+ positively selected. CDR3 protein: CASSAGQGAYGYTF. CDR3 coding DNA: TGCGCCAGCAGCGCCGGACAGGGCGCCTATGGCTACACCTTC.